This T cell receptor beta chain was profiled in a study of metastatic and nonmetastatic thyroid tumors (dated by TCRdb to about 2020). About the investigation overall: The researchers compared repertoires between peripheral blood samples and tumor or nodule tissue samples from patients with malignant or benign thyroid disease.

The method was PCR. The sequencer listed for this sample is Illumina HiSeq 4000. The TCR beta-chain CDR3 region of each patient was profiled by high-throughput sequencing. On the study's bioinformatics: The researchers built a classifier to tell apart papillary thyroid cancer patients with distant metastasis, based on CDR3 differences among clinicopathological groups. The Shannon index was used to measure repertoire diversity, and the Morisita-Horn index was used to measure how similar tumor and blood repertoires were. In TCRdb, the public reads were trimmed at Q25 with fastp and aligned with MiXCR, with productive beta chains retained. These V and J calls derive from TCRdb rather than the authors' analysis. For this sample the table gives roughly 7,000 clones, of which under 3.5% were detected only once. The ten largest clones represent 16% of the sample. This clone showed up many times. Its antigen is not yet known. No base-level quality is on record; no much larger clone is a single base apart.

CDR1 and CDR2 are read off the germline V gene as SGHNT and YENEEA. V is reduced by 5 bases and J by 3 bases, leaving a spacing of 7 bases between them. Counted from cysteine to phenylalanine, this CDR3 has 12 amino acids. The sequence is cut down to CDR3 DNA, 36 bases in frame from base 1. The paper as a whole reports these results and caveats: In both blood and tumor samples, malignant tumors were reported to have significantly higher TCR beta diversity than benign nodules.

None of the patients had been given any treatment before thyroid surgery. Patient clinical samples collected from about 2011 to 2019 were retrospectively analysed using T-cell receptor beta sequencing. The sequence is built from TRBV11-3 and TRBJ2-5; the D gene is not confidently resolved. The source of this sequence is a female donor with papillary thyroid cancer or a benign thyroid nodule (not recorded which). Some clones in this sample may be carry-over from other donors' samples. The source material was tumor tissue. The DNA is as follows: TGTGCCAGCAGCCGAACTAAAGAGACCCAGTACTTC. Its protein product is CASSRTKETQYF.